This entry is about one T cell receptor (beta chain). Germline V gene data show CDR1 as SGHTA and CDR2 as FQGNSA. Between the trimmed V and J ends, which lost 5 bases and 5 bases, there was a span of 19 bases. This CDR3 region has 16 residues. This entry comes from a study of blood T cell repertoires in COVID-19. The wider study: COVID-19 samples from acute and convalescent phases originated in the United States, Italy and Spain. T cells, B-cell-depleted T cells, or PBMCs provided the cDNA or gDNA that served as material.

Methods used by the authors: Amplified reference gene primers provided the basis for estimating nucleated cell counts. Using immunoSEQ multiplex PCR, the repertoire was profiled, and TCRdb retains in-frame clones only, with some absent. V and J calls and clone size are as listed in that table; D and trimming were resolved from the DNA. The sample lists approximately 190,000 clones, around 80% occurring once. Material for sequencing was peripheral blood. The chain uses TRBV7-2 and TRBJ1-3; D possibly corresponds to TRBD1 (6 bases). The receptor comes from a man aged 55 to 70 with acute or convalescent COVID-19. The CDR3 here is CASSAYLRGLRNTIYF. CDR3 DNA sequence: TGTGCCAGCAGCGCTTACCTCAGGGGCTTGAGAAACACCATATATTTT.